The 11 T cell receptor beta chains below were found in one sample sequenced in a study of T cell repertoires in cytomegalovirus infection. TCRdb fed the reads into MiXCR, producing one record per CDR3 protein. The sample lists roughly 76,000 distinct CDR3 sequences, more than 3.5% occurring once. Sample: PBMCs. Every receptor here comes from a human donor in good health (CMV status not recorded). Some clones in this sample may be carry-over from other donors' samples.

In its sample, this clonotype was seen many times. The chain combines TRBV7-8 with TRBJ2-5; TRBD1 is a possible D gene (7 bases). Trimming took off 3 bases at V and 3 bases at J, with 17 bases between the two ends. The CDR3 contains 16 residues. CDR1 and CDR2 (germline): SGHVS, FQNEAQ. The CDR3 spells CASSLSPRGAKETQYF. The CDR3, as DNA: TGTGCCAGCAGCTTGAGTCCCAGGGGGGCCAAAGAGACCCAGTACTTC.

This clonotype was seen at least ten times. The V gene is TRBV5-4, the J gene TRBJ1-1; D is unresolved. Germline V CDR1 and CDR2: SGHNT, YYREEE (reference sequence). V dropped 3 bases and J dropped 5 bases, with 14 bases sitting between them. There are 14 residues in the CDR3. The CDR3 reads CASSSIDTLTEAFF. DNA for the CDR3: TGTGCCAGCAGCTCCATCGACACCCTGACTGAAGCTTTCTTT.

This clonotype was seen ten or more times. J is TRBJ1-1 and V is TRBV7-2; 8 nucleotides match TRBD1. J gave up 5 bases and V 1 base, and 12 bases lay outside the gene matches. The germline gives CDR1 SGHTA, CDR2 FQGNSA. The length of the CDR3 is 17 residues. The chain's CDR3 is CASSLESGQGWGTEAFF. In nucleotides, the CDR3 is TGTGCCAGCAGCTTAGAATCCGGACAGGGTTGGGGGACTGAAGCTTTCTTT.

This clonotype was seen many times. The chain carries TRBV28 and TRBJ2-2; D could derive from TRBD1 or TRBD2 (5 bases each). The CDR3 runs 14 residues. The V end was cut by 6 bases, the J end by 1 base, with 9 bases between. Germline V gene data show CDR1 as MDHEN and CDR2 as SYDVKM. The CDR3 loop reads CASSIGGNTGELFF. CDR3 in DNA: TGTGCCAGCAGCATTGGGGGGAACACCGGGGAGCTGTTTTTT. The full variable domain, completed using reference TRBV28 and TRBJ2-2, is DVKVTQSSRYLVKRTGEKVFLECVQDMDHENMFWYRQDPGLGLRLIYFSYDVKMKEKGDIPEGYSVSREKKERFSLILESASTNQTSMYLCASSIGGNTGELFFGEGSRLTVL.

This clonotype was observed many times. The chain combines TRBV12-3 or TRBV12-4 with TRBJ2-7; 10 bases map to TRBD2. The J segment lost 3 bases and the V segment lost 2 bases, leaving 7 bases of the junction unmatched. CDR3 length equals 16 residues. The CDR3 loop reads CASSLTSGALGYEQYF. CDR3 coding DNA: TGTGCCAGCAGTTTAACTAGCGGGGCGCTTGGCTACGAGCAGTACTTC.

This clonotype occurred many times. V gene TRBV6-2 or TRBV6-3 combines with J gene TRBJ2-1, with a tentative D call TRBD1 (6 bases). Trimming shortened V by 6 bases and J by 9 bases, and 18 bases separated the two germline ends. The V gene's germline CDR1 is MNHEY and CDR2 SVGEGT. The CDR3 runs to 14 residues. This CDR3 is CASRANTGLGEQFF. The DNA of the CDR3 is TGTGCCAGCAGGGCGAACACAGGGTTGGGTGAGCAGTTCTTC.

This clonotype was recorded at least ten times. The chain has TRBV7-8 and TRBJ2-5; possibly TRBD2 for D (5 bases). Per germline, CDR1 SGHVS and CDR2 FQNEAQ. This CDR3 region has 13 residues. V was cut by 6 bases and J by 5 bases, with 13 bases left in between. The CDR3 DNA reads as TGTGCCAGCAGGTCGACCGGGGTTGAGACCCAGTACTTC. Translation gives CASRSTGVETQYF.

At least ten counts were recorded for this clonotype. The DNA of the CDR3 is TGTGCCAGCAGCTGGGGGACAGATCAAGAGACCCAGTACTTC. Translation gives CASSWGTDQETQYF. The rearrangement uses TRBV5-4 and TRBJ2-5; TRBD1 aligns across 7 bases. The V segment lost 3 bases and the J segment 2 bases; nucleotides outside the gene matches: 4. This CDR3 has 14 residues. CDR1 is SGHNT and CDR2 is YYREEE in the germline V gene (reference sequence). Variable domain in full (rest from reference TRBV5-4 and TRBJ2-5): ETGVTQSPTHLIKTRGQQVTLRCSSQSGHNTVSWYQQALGQGPQFIFQYYREEENGRGNFPPRFSGLQFPNYSSELNVNALELDDSALYLCASSWGTDQETQYFGPGTRLLVL.

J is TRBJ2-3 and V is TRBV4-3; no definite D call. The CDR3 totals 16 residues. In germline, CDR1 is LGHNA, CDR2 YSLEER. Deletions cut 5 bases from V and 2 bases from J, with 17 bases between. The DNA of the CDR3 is TGCGCCAGCAGCACAGACTGGGCTACCCTCACAGATACGCAGTATTTT. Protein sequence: CASSTDWATLTDTQYF.

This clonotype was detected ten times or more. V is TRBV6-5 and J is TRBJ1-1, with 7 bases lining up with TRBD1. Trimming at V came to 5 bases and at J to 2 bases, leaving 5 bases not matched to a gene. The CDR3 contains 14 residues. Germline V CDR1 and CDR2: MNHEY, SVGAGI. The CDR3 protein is CASSRQGTNTEAFF. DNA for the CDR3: TGTGCCAGCAGTCGACAGGGAACTAACACTGAAGCTTTCTTT.

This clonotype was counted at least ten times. Here the CDR3 DNA reads TGTGCCACCGGAGGTCGATTAACAAGTCAGCCCCAGCATTTT. It is translated as CATGGRLTSQPQHF. The chain employs TRBV6-2 or TRBV6-3 and TRBJ1-5; D call uncertain. The CDR3 consists of 14 residues. V shed 10 bases and J shed 6 bases, with 19 bases lying between them. The germline gives CDR1 MNHEY, CDR2 SVGEGT.